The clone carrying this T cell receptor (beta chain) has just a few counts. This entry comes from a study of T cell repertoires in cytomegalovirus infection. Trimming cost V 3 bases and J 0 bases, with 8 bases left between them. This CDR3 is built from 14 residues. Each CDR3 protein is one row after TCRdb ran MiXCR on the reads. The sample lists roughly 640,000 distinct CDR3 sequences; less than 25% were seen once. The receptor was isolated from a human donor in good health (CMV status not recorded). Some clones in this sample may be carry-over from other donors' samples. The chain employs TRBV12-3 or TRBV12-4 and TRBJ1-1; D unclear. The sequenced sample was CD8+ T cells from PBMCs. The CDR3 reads CASSFQRVNTEAFF. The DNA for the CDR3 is TGTGCCAGCAGTTTTCAAAGGGTGAACACTGAAGCTTTCTTT.